Below, 23 T cell receptor beta chains from the same sample are listed, as sequenced in a study of a mutant IDH1 vaccine in newly diagnosed glioma. Their cognate antigens are unknown. Time point specified: week 35, safety follow-up. Vaccinated patients received 300 ug of mutant IDH1 20-mer peptide per dose, with topical imiquimod. Method: immunoSEQ multiplex PCR; TCRdb's copy keeps in-frame clones and lacks some. The table lists fewer than 55,000 clones, 81% of them singletons. This specimen was PBMCs, taken from a glioma patient whose treatment included an IDH1 peptide vaccine. The receptors derive from a woman aged 40 to 50 with glioma. Some clones in this sample may be carry-over from other donors' samples.

In DNA, the CDR3 is TGTGCCAGCAGTCCTCAGGGTAACACTGAAGCTTTCTTT. Translation gives CASSPQGNTEAFF. The chain employs TRBV6-6 and TRBJ1-1; a possible D gene is TRBD1 (5 bases). The CDR3 spans 13 residues. V gave up 5 bases and J gave up 2 bases, with 9 bases separating them. CDR1 and CDR2 from the germline V gene are MNHNY and SVGAGI (reference sequence).

This sequence joins TRBV7-9 and TRBJ1-1, with 8 bases matching TRBD1. CDR1 and CDR2 from the germline V gene are SEHNR and FQNEAQ (reference sequence). The CDR3 has 12 residues. V lost 5 bases to trimming and J lost 7 bases; unmatched junction nucleotides: 3. CDR3 in DNA: TGTGCCAGCAGCCAAGACAGGGGTGAAGCTTTCTTT. Translated, it gives CASSQDRGEAFF.

The chain uses TRBV2 and TRBJ1-5; TRBD1 matches 8 bases. Germline assignment: CDR1 SNHLY and CDR2 FYNNEI. The CDR3 has 15 residues. With 8 bases clipped from V and 7 bases from J, the junction kept 13 bases outside the gene matches. The CDR3 DNA reads TGTGCCAGCTTTCAGACAGGGGCGATCGGACAGCCCCAGCATTTT. This sequence encodes CASFQTGAIGQPQHF.

V is TRBV7-9 and J is TRBJ2-5; 8 bases match TRBD1. Germline CDR1 SEHNR, CDR2 FQNEAQ (reference sequence). J lost 1 base, V lost 0 bases, and 4 bases had no gene match. The CDR3 covers 16 residues. CDR3 loop: CASSLAGRGPQETQYF. For the CDR3, the DNA is TGTGCCAGCAGCTTAGCGGGCAGGGGGCCCCAAGAGACCCAGTACTTC.

J is TRBJ2-7 and V is TRBV6-1, with 12 bases matching TRBD1. Trimming took 0 bases from V and 3 from J; bases not matched to a gene: 9. CDR1 is MNHNS and CDR2 is SASEGT in the germline V gene. The CDR3 has 18 amino acids. The CDR3 loop is CASSEAGTGGAGGYEQYF. The CDR3 DNA reads TGTGCCAGCAGTGAAGCCGGGACAGGGGGCGCTGGTGGCTACGAGCAGTACTTC.

This clone appeared a few times. This chain uses TRBV29-1 with TRBJ2-2, with D possibly matching TRBD2 (6 bases). Trimming removed 2 bases at V and 3 bases at J, with 13 bases between. CDR1 is SQVTM and CDR2 is ANQGSEA in the germline V gene. The CDR3 has 15 amino acids. This CDR3 is CSVERGGVYTGELFF. The CDR3 bases are TGCAGCGTTGAAAGGGGCGGGGTGTACACCGGGGAGCTGTTTTTT.

J is TRBJ2-7 and V is TRBV15, with 8 bases aligning to TRBD1. CDR3 length: 18 residues. The germline CDR1 and CDR2 sequences are LNHNV and YYDKDF (reference sequence). The V gene end was trimmed by 1 base and the J gene end by 0 bases; junction bases not matched to a gene: 11. The CDR3 protein is CATSRVRDRRRFSYEQYF. The CDR3 coding sequence is TGTGCCACCAGCAGAGTAAGGGACAGGCGACGTTTCTCCTACGAGCAGTACTTC. The full variable domain, with the rest looked up from reference TRBV15 and TRBJ2-7, is DAMVIQNPRYQVTQFGKPVTLSCSQTLNHNVMYWYQQKSSQAPKLLFHYYDKDFNNEADTPDNFQSRRPNTSFCFLDIRSPGLGDTAMYLCATSRVRDRRRFSYEQYFGPGTRLTVT.

The J gene is TRBJ2-3, the V gene TRBV5-4, with TRBD2 identical over 10 bases. V shed 1 base, J shed 6 bases, and the junction held 8 bases outside the gene matches. CDR1 is SGHNT and CDR2 is YYREEE in the germline V gene (reference sequence). This CDR3 contains 16 residues. The chain's CDR3 is CASSLKASGSRDTQYF. CDR3 nucleotides: TGTGCCAGCAGCTTGAAGGCTAGCGGGAGTCGGGATACGCAGTATTTT.

The chain carries TRBV4-1 and TRBJ2-2; D gene uncertain. From germline, CDR1 is MGHRA and CDR2 YSYEKL. The germline V and J ends were trimmed by 1 base and 6 bases, with 3 bases remaining between them. This CDR3 comprises 12 residues. In nucleotides, the CDR3 is TGCGCCAGCAGCCAAGGTCCCGGGGAGCTGTTTTTT. Protein product: CASSQGPGELFF.

This chain connects TRBV6-5 to TRBJ2-7; tentatively, D is TRBD2 (6 bases). Germline CDR1 MNHEY, CDR2 SVGAGI. The V and J ends lost 7 bases and 3 bases respectively, with 16 bases between them. The CDR3 runs to 14 residues. CDR3 protein: CASNLRRGYYEQYF. In nucleotides, the CDR3 is TGTGCCAGCAACCTGCGGCGGGGTTACTACGAGCAGTACTTC.

This clone is deemed medium-sized. The genes are TRBV10-1 and TRBJ1-2, with unresolved D. Trimming shortened V by 6 bases and J by 0 bases, and 14 bases separated the two germline ends. The CDR3 is made up of 15 amino acids. The germline V gene has CDR1 WNHNN and CDR2 SYGVQD (reference sequence). CDR3 in amino acids: CASSPKHLSNYGYTF. DNA of the CDR3: TGCGCCAGCAGCCCCAAGCACCTCTCTAACTATGGCTACACCTTC.

The chain carries TRBV27 and TRBJ2-3, with 7 bases matching TRBD2. V gave up 4 bases and J gave up 4 bases; unmatched junction bases: 17. From germline, CDR1 is MNHEY and CDR2 SMNVEV (reference sequence). The CDR3 has 18 residues. The CDR3 DNA sequence: TGTGCCAGCAGTTCATCTCGGGTGGAGGGAGGGACGCCAGATACGCAGTATTTT. Its translation is CASSSSRVEGGTPDTQYF.

The gene calls are TRBV6-1 and TRBJ1-3, with D unresolved. Germline CDR1 is MNHNS and CDR2 is SASEGT. CDR3 length: 14 residues. The ends were cut back, 10 bases at V and 0 bases at J, with 13 bases in the middle. The CDR3 coding sequence is TGTGCCACCACCCCCAACTACTCTGGAAACACCATATATTTT. Translating it yields CATTPNYSGNTIYF.

The chain is built from TRBV9 and TRBJ2-1; no firm D call. Germline CDR1 SGDLS, CDR2 YYNGEE. This CDR3 region has 12 residues. Trimming removed 3 bases from V and 10 bases from J, with 11 bases in between. CDR3 coding DNA: TGTGCCAGCAGCGAGAGGAACCGGGAGCAGTTCTTC. Translating gives CASSERNREQFF. Full variable domain (outside the CDR3, taken from reference TRBV9 and TRBJ2-1): DSGVTQTPKHLITATGQRVTLRCSPRSGDLSVYWYQQSLDQGLQFLIQYYNGEERAKGNILERFSAQQFPDLHSELNLSSLELGDSALYFCASSERNREQFFGPGTRLTVL.

CDR3: CASSPSGEMKTQYF. DNA of the CDR3: TGTGCCAGCAGTCCGTCAGGCGAAATGAAGACCCAGTACTTC. This rearrangement joins TRBV6-5 to TRBJ2-5, with D unclear. This CDR3 is built from 14 residues. Germline CDR1 MNHEY, CDR2 SVGAGI. Between the trimmed V and J ends, which lost 5 bases and 6 bases, there was a span of 16 bases.

The chain combines TRBV18 with TRBJ2-1, with 8 bases matching TRBD2. The CDR3 contains 17 residues. Germline CDR1 is KGHSH and CDR2 is LQKENI. The junction had 16 bases not matched to a gene; V was cut back by 3 bases and J by 9 bases. DNA of the CDR3: TGTGCCAGCTCACCTCCCACGATACCGGGACTAGTAAGTGAGCAGTTCTTC. Amino acids: CASSPPTIPGLVSEQFF.

This clone is deemed medium-sized. The chain carries TRBV6-5 and TRBJ1-5; D remains ambiguous. The CDR3 has 14 residues. Trimming took 5 bases from V and 1 from J, leaving 9 bases between them. CDR1 is MNHEY, CDR2 SVGAGI, per germline. The CDR3: CASSPLSSNQPQHF. The CDR3 coding sequence is TGTGCCAGCAGTCCCCTTTCCAGCAATCAGCCCCAGCATTTT.

V and J are TRBV7-6 and TRBJ2-3; D perhaps matches TRBD2 (6 bases). There are 14 residues in the CDR3. V lost 3 bases, J lost 4 bases, and 11 bases lay in between. From germline, CDR1 is SGHVS and CDR2 FNYEAQ. The DNA of the CDR3 is TGTGCCAGCAGCTTCGGCAGGGACTCAGATACGCAGTATTTT. This codes for CASSFGRDSDTQYF.

V and J are TRBV29-1 and TRBJ2-1; 7 positions match TRBD2. Germline V lookup: CDR1 SQVTM, CDR2 ANQGSEA. The CDR3 spans 15 residues. V dropped 5 bases and J dropped 4; count of bases not matched to a gene: 11. In nucleotides, the CDR3 is TGCAGCGTTCGGACTAGTCAAGCACAGTACAATGAGCAGTTCTTC. Its protein is CSVRTSQAQYNEQFF.

The chain links TRBV5-8 to TRBJ2-7, with D possibly being TRBD1 (6 bases). The CDR3 covers 14 residues. Trimming pared 4 bases from V and 3 bases from J, leaving 14 bases between. The germline V gene has CDR1 SGHTS and CDR2 YDEGEE. The CDR3 bases are TGTGCCAGCAGCCTGCATAGCAGGGGCTACGAGCAGTACTTC. This encodes CASSLHSRGYEQYF.

The chain links TRBV4-2 to TRBJ2-5; 8 bases line up with TRBD2. The CDR3 contains 16 residues. CDR1 LGHNA and CDR2 YNFKEQ come from the germline V gene. V dropped 1 base and J dropped 1; count of bases not matched to a gene: 5. In DNA form, the CDR3 reads TGTGCCAGCAGCCAAGCTGGCGGGGGGCTCCAAGAGACCCAGTACTTC. Its translation: CASSQAGGGLQETQYF.

This clone has a single count. The CDR3, as DNA: TGTGCCATCAGTGTTGGGGGCAGGGAGGGCTACACCTTC. This gives the protein CAISVGGREGYTF. The chain combines TRBV10-3 with TRBJ1-2, with D tentatively TRBD1 (6 bases). Trimming removed 4 bases from V and 8 bases from J, with 14 bases in between. Germline assignment: CDR1 ENHRY and CDR2 SYGVKD. The CDR3 loop spans 13 amino acids.

This chain uses TRBV2 with TRBJ2-3, with D possibly matching TRBD2 (6 bases). The CDR3 runs to 11 residues. V lost 8 bases, J lost 6 bases, and 9 bases lay in between. The germline gives CDR1 SNHLY, CDR2 FYNNEI. The CDR3 is CASGRRDTQYF. The CDR3 coding sequence is TGTGCCAGCGGGAGGCGGGATACGCAGTATTTT.